Listed here are 8 T cell receptor beta chains from one sample, sequenced in a study of shared clonotypes between healthy human individuals. Profiled with immunoSEQ multiplex PCR; TCRdb holds only in-frame clones, not every one. The table lists roughly 1,600,000 clones, approximately 98.5% of them singletons. The sequencing input was naive CD4+ T cells sorted from blood. The subset is: CD45RA+ positively selected. The receptors here all came from a man aged 25-40 years in good health.

The V and J genes are TRBV15 and TRBJ2-7, with 10 bases fitting TRBD2. Germline trimming cut 1 base from V and 2 bases from J; bases unmatched to any gene: 5. Germline V gene sequence: CDR1 LNHNV, CDR2 YYDKDF (reference sequence). The CDR3 runs 16 residues. CDR3 nucleotides: TGTGCCACCAGCAGAGCTAGCGGGAGAGGTCCCTACGAGCAGTACTTC. It yields the protein CATSRASGRGPYEQYF.

This clone showed up just once. V usage is TRBV7-9 and J usage is TRBJ2-7, with 8 bases fitting TRBD2. In germline, CDR1 is SEHNR, CDR2 FQNEAQ (reference sequence). The CDR3 has 14 amino acids. The V gene end was trimmed by 2 bases and the J gene end by 6 bases; junction bases not matched to a gene: 6. CDR3 in amino acids: CASSLLAGGSEQYF. CDR3 nucleotide sequence: TGTGCCAGCAGCTTATTGGCGGGAGGTTCCGAGCAGTACTTC.

The rearrangement uses TRBV5-6 and TRBJ1-4; 10 positions agree with TRBD1. This CDR3 region has 14 residues. Germline lookup yields CDR1 SGHDT and CDR2 YYEEEE. The V gene end was trimmed by 5 bases and the J gene end by 5 bases; junction bases not matched to a gene: 3. Here the CDR3 DNA reads TGTGCCAGCAGAGAGACAGGGGGCAATGAAAAACTGTTTTTT. This translates into CASRETGGNEKLFF.

V usage is TRBV5-1 and J usage is TRBJ2-6; D is undetermined. This CDR3 has 16 residues. Per germline, CDR1 SGHRS and CDR2 YFSETQ. Trimming cost V 6 bases and J 3 bases, with 16 bases left between them. The CDR3 loop reads CASKLRTTIGANVLTF. In DNA, the CDR3 is TGCGCCAGCAAGCTTCGAACAACTATTGGGGCCAACGTCCTGACTTTC.

The CDR3 DNA reads TGCGCCAGCAGCACGGGCACTAGCGGGTTTTACGGGGAGCTGTTTTTT. This codes for CASSTGTSGFYGELFF. This chain links TRBV5-1 with TRBJ2-2; 9 bases are a match to TRBD2. The J segment lost 7 bases and the V segment lost 4 bases, leaving 11 bases of the junction unmatched. The length of the CDR3 is 16 residues. Germline V CDR1 and CDR2: SGHRS, YFSETQ.

The rearrangement links TRBV6-5 to TRBJ2-7; 8 bases fit TRBD2. Looked up from germline, CDR1 is MNHEY and CDR2 is SVGAGI. The length of the CDR3 is 14 residues. The J segment lost 2 bases and the V segment lost 6 bases, leaving 6 bases of the junction unmatched. CDR3 DNA: TGTGCCAGCAGCCCTCCGGGGGGGCCCTACGAGCAGTACTTC. Translating gives CASSPPGGPYEQYF.

The genes are TRBV28 and TRBJ2-2; the D call may be TRBD1 or TRBD2 (5 bases each). The CDR3 consists of 15 residues. The V gene lost 3 bases and the J gene lost 6 bases, with 14 bases spanning the gap. Germline V gene data show CDR1 as MDHEN and CDR2 as SYDVKM. The CDR3 region has the DNA TGTGCCAGCAGTTTCCCCTCCAGGGACGCCGGGGAGCTGTTTTTT. This encodes CASSFPSRDAGELFF.

This chain connects TRBV7-9 to TRBJ2-1, with D perhaps TRBD1 (5 bases). CDR1 and CDR2 (germline): SEHNR, FQNEAQ (reference sequence). V lost 5 bases and J 6 bases, leaving 20 bases between the germline ends. The CDR3 is 16 amino acids. The CDR3 loop is CASSKGQGGVPNEQFF. CDR3 DNA: TGTGCCAGCAGCAAAGGTCAGGGTGGCGTTCCCAATGAGCAGTTCTTC.